Shown below are 17 T cell receptor beta chains from a single sample sequenced in a study of tumor and adjacent non-tumor tissue in lung cancer. RNA was extracted from bulk tissue without any cell sorting. This non-tumor lung sample came from over 3 cm beyond the tumor edge. TCRbeta libraries were built with three rounds of nested PCR, modified from ARM-PCR. TCRdb re-called the multiplex PCR reads with MiXCR, one entry per CDR3 protein. The profile shows approximately 79,000 distinct CDR3 sequences, over 60% of them singletons. The sequencing input was distant non-tumor lung tissue. Receptor source: a man in his sixties or seventies with non-small cell lung cancer.

Worth noting for this clonotype: This may stem from a read error, because a much larger clone lies one nucleotide away. The conserved closing phenylalanine or tryptophan is absent in this CDR3, likely reflecting a read error. This chain links TRBV12-3 or TRBV12-4 with TRBJ2-1, with D tentatively TRBD2 (6 bases). V was cut by 5 bases and J by 0 bases, with 11 bases left in between. This CDR3 is built from 15 residues. The CDR3 loop reads CASSPAGGSYNEQFS. CDR3 sequence (DNA): TGTGCCAGCAGTCCAGCGGGTGGCTCCTACAATGAGCAGTTCTCC.

Regarding this clonotype: One junction end disagrees with the germline gene, perhaps due to a read error. The chain couples TRBV6-2 or TRBV6-3 to TRBJ1-5, with D perhaps matching TRBD1 (6 bases). Germline CDR1 MNHEY, CDR2 SVGEGT. CDR3 length equals 15 residues. The CDR3 nucleotides read TGTGCCTGCAGTTACTCGTGGGGGGGCAATCAGTCCCAGCATTTT. Encoded protein: CACSYSWGGNQSQHF.

Turning to this clonotype: The junction differs from germline at one of its ends, possibly a read error. This rearrangement joins TRBV29-1 to TRBJ2-7; D is uncertain. The CDR3 loop spans 11 amino acids. CDR1 SQVTM and CDR2 ANQGSEA come from the germline V gene. The CDR3 nucleotides are TGCAGCGTTGAGCCGCCGCGCGAGCAATACTTC. It codes for CSVEPPREQYF.

This clonotype was counted only a few times. Sequence at one end of the junction differs from germline and may be a read error. V and J are TRBV29-1 and TRBJ1-1; TRBD1 might be the D (5 bases). The V gene's germline CDR1 is SQVTM and CDR2 ANQGSEA. The CDR3 consists of 12 residues. The CDR3 reads CSRGTGNTEAYF. The CDR3 nucleotides are TGCAGCAGAGGTACAGGAAACACTGAAGCTTACTTT.

This clonotype was seen a single time. The CDR3 does not close with the conserved phenylalanine or tryptophan, likely indicating a read error. The limits of the CDR3 on the DNA are not certain, so only TCRdb's listed CDR3 is given. The chain carries TRBV12-5 and TRBJ1-1. Germline values: CDR1 LGHNT, CDR2 FRNRAP. From its first to its last residue, the CDR3 has 12 amino acids. CDR3 sequence: CASGLSYTEAIL.

This clonotype was recorded once. The germline gene is not matched at one end of the junction; a read error may be the cause. The chain uses TRBV11-2 and TRBJ2-1; 9 bases agree with TRBD2. Germline CDR1 SGHAT, CDR2 FQNNGV. This CDR3 is built from 15 residues. The CDR3 here is CVSSTSGLSYNEQFF. The CDR3 coding sequence is TGTGTCAGCAGCACTAGCGGGCTCTCCTACAATGAGCAGTTCTTT.

This clonotype has a handful of counts. This may come from a read error, since a much larger clone is one base off. The V gene is TRBV7-9, the J gene TRBJ2-5, with D possibly TRBD2 on 5 matching bases. The V gene lost 5 bases and the J gene lost 5 bases, with 18 bases spanning the gap. The germline CDR1 and CDR2 sequences are SEHNR and FQNEAQ (reference sequence). This CDR3 is 15 amino acids long. CDR3 coding DNA: TGTGCCAGCAGCATAGTGGCAGGAGGTGGTGAGACCCAGTACTTC. It codes for CASSIVAGGGETQYF.

Remarks on this clonotype: A much larger clone is a single base away; this may be a read error. CDR3 residues: CASSRGDPFSGANLLTF. The CDR3 DNA reads as TGTGCCAGCAGCCGGGGGGACCCCTTTTCTGGGGCCAACCTCCTGACTTTC. The J gene is TRBJ2-6, the V gene TRBV6-1, with 7 bases identical to TRBD2. CDR1 is MNHNS and CDR2 is SASEGT in the germline V gene. The CDR3 has 17 residues.

In the case of this clonotype: Since the CDR3 does not end with the conserved phenylalanine or tryptophan, this likely comes from a read error. The V and J genes are TRBV10-2 and TRBJ2-1; D is possibly TRBD1 or TRBD2 (5 bases each). Germline V gene data show CDR1 as WSHSY and CDR2 as SAAADI. The CDR3 covers 15 residues. V was trimmed by 10 bases and J by 8 bases, leaving 24 bases between them. The CDR3 DNA follows: TGCGCCAACAGGTCCCCGGGACCCTCTTCTCATGAGCAGTTCATA. Its translation: CANRSPGPSSHEQFI.

To note about this clonotype: Germline and junction disagree at one end, which may indicate a read error. This rearrangement joins TRBV12-3 or TRBV12-4 to TRBJ1-1; unclear D gene. This CDR3 region has 13 residues. CDR3 in amino acids: CASSEELYTESFF. The CDR3, as DNA: TGTGCCAGCAGTGAAGAGCTCTACACTGAATCTTTCTTT.

This clonotype was seen only a few times. A read error is possible here, since a much larger clone lies one base away. CDR3 in amino acids: CTSSFWPNLTDTQYF. In DNA, the CDR3 is TGTACCAGCAGCTTTTGGCCGAACCTCACAGATACGCAGTATTTT. The chain carries TRBV5-4 and TRBJ2-3, with D uncertain. This CDR3 is 15 amino acids long. CDR1 and CDR2 (germline): SGHNT, YYREEE (reference sequence). The complete variable domain, with remaining parts taken from reference TRBV5-4 and TRBJ2-3, reads ETGVTQSPTHLIKTRGQQVTLRCSSQSGHNTVSWYQQALGQGPQFIFQYYREEENGRGNFPPRFSGLQFPNYSSELNVNALELDDSALYLCTSSFWPNLTDTQYFGPGTRLTVL.

A remark on this clonotype: One junction end does not reproduce the germline sequence, and a read error may be involved. The V and J genes are TRBV29-1 and TRBJ2-4; perhaps TRBD1 as D (6 bases). Germline loops: CDR1 SQVTM, CDR2 ANQGSEA. CDR3 length: 11 amino acids. CDR3: CSVEGGSIQYF. CDR3 sequence (DNA): TGTAGCGTTGAAGGGGGAAGCATTCAGTATTTC.

A word on this clonotype: Germline is not matched at one junction end, which may reflect a read error. This chain connects TRBV6-2 or TRBV6-3 to TRBJ2-7, with D tentatively TRBD1 (5 bases). Per the germline V gene, CDR1 is MNHEY and CDR2 is SVGEGT. The CDR3 covers 15 residues. In nucleotides, the CDR3 is TGTGCCAGCATTTACTGGACAATCTTACCCTACGAGCAATACTTC. Translation: CASIYWTILPYEQYF.

In this sample, this clonotype turned up a few times. The chain joins TRBV11-3 to TRBJ2-3; D might be TRBD2 (5 bases). Germline V gene data show CDR1 as SGHNT and CDR2 as YENEEA. The CDR3 has 15 residues. V was pared by 10 bases and J by 6 bases, with 23 bases between. CDR3 amino acids: CANTRREVSTDTQYF. CDR3 nucleotide sequence: TGTGCCAACACCCGTCGGGAAGTAAGTACTGATACGCAGTATTTT.

As for this clonotype: A much larger clonotype is one base distant, so this may be a read error. V is TRBV6-5 and J is TRBJ1-1; tentative D call: TRBD1 (6 bases). The CDR3 has 16 residues. Per germline, CDR1 MNHEY and CDR2 SVGAGI. The V end was cut by 7 bases, the J end by 1 base, with 19 bases between. The chain's CDR3 is CASKEHGGGTNTEAFF. The CDR3 nucleotides are TGTGCCAGCAAAGAACACGGCGGGGGCACGAACACTGAAGCTTTCTTT.

In regard to this clonotype: The conserved phenylalanine or tryptophan is not found at the CDR3 terminus, so this likely reflects a read error. The limits of the CDR3 on the DNA are not certain, so only TCRdb's listed CDR3 is given. The V gene is TRBV5-5, the J gene TRBJ2-2; TRBD1 was called by the table and not checked on the DNA. The CDR3 extends over 15 residues, inclusive of both ends. CDR1 is SGHKS and CDR2 is YYEKEE in the germline V gene (reference sequence). CDR3: CASSLRDSRTGELSY.

As for this clonotype: One end of the junction does not line up with germline, which may come from a read error. The V and J genes are TRBV29-1 and TRBJ2-1, with D perhaps TRBD1 (5 bases). Germline CDR1 is SQVTM and CDR2 is ANQGSEA. This CDR3 is 15 amino acids long. The CDR3 nucleotides are TGCAACGTTACCCACTGGACAAGGGGCTACAATGAGCATTTCTTC. It yields the protein CNVTHWTRGYNEHFF.